This T cell receptor beta chain was sequenced for a study of cytomegalovirus exposure and HLA in healthy donors. Study-wide points: CMV serostatus was the only recorded immune exposure for donors.

This CDR3 is 16 amino acids long. V shed 5 bases and J 0 bases; nucleotides not matched to a gene: 7. Germline CDR1 is MNHNY and CDR2 is SVGAGI (reference sequence). 60 Vbeta and 13 Jbeta primers were used in PCR. TCRdb keeps only in-frame clones here, not all; method: immunoSEQ multiplex PCR. The sample has 100,000 to 150,000 clones, around three quarters seen once; the top ten hold approximately 1.7%. Note on this clone: Its target is unknown.

This TCR was recovered from a woman between 45 and 65 years old in good health and CMV-seronegative. The sample was PBMCs. V is TRBV6-6 and J is TRBJ2-5; 9 nucleotides match TRBD1. CDR3 in DNA: TGTGCCAGCAGTGCTGGGACAGGGAGACACCAAGAGACCCAGTACTTC. Protein product: CASSAGTGRHQETQYF.